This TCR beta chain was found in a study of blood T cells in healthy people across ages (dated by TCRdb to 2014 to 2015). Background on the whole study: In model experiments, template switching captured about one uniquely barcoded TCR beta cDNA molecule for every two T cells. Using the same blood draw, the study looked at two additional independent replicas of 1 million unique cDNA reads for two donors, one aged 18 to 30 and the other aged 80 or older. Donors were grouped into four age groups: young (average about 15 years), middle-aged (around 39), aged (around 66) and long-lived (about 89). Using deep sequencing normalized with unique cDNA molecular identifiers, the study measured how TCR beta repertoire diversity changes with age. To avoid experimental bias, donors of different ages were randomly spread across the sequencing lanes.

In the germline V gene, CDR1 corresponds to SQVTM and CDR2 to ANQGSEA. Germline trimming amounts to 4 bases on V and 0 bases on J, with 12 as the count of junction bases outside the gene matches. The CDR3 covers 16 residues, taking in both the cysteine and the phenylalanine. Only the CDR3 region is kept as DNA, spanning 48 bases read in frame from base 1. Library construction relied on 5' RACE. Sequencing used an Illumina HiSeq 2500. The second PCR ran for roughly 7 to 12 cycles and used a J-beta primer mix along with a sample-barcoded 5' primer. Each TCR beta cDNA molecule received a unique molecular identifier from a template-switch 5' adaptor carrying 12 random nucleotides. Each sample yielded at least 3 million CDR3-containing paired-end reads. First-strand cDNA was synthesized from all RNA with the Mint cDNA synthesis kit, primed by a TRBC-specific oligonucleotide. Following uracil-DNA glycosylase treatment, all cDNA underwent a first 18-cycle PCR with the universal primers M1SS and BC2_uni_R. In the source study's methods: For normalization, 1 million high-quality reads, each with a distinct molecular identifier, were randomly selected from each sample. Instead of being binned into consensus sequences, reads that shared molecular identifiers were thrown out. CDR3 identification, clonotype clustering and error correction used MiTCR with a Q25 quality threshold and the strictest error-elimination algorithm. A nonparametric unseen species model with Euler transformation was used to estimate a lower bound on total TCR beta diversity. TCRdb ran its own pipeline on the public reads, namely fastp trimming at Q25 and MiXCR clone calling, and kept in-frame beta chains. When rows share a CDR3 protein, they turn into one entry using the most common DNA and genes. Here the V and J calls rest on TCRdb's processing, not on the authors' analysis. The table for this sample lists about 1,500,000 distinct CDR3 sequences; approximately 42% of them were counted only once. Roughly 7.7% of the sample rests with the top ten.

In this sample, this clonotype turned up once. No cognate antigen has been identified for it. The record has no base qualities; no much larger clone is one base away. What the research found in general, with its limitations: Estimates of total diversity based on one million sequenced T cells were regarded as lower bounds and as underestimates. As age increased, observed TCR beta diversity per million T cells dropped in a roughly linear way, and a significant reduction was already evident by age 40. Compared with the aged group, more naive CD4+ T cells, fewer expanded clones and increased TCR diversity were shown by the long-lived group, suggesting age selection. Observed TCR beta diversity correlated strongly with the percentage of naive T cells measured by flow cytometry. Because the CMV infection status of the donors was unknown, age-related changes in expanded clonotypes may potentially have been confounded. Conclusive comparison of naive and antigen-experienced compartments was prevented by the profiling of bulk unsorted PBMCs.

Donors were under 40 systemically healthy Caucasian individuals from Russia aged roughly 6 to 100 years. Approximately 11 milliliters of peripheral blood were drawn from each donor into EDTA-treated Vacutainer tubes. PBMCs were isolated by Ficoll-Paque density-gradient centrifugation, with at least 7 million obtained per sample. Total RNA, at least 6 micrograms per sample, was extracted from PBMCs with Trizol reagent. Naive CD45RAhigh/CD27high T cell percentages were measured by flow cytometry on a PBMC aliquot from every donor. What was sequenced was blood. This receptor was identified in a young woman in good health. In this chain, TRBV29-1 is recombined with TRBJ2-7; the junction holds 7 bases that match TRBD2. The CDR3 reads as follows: CSVAMLTSRPSYEQYF. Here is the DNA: TGCAGCGTTGCTATGTTGACTAGCAGACCCTCCTACGAGCAGTACTTC.